Included here is one T cell receptor beta chain sequence, with context. The data were obtained in a study of T cell responses to AZD1222 COVID-19 vaccine. The germline CDR1 and CDR2 sequences are KGHDR and SFDVKD. The CDR3 loop spans 15 amino acids. Trimming removed 1 base at V and 2 bases at J, with 7 bases between. Only in-frame clones appear in the TCRdb table, and some are missing; sequencing was by immunoSEQ multiplex PCR. The sample includes about 55,000 clones, approximately 80% of them seen just once. The sequenced sample was peripheral blood, obtained 28 days after the second AZD1222 dose. The receptor was isolated from an adult who received the AZD1222 COVID-19 vaccine. The V and J genes are TRBV24-1 and TRBJ2-2; D is unclear. CDR3 bases: TGTGCCACCAGTGATTTTGTCAGTAACACCGGGGAGCTGTTTTTT. This translates into CATSDFVSNTGELFF.